The clone carrying this TCR beta chain came up a few times. Single viable CD3+CD4+CD8-CD45RO+ cells were sorted as the memory CD4+ T cells. Sequenced by immunoSEQ multiplex PCR; TCRdb stores in-frame clones only, minus some. The table lists about 60,000 clones, 77% of them singletons, with 0.75% to 0.9% in the top ten. This record belongs to a study of memory CD4+ T cells and cytomegalovirus serostatus. CDR1 and CDR2 (germline): SGHRS, YFSETQ. V lost 4 bases and J lost 0, with 14 bases in between. The CDR3 sequence is 15 residues long. The rearrangement links TRBV5-1 to TRBJ2-7, with a possible D match to TRBD1 (5 bases). The sequenced sample consisted of memory CD4+ T cells from blood. The receptor was isolated from an adult in good health and CMV-seronegative. The CDR3 region is CASSQGHSSSYEQYF. The CDR3 DNA follows: TGCGCCAGCAGCCAAGGACACTCTAGCTCCTACGAGCAGTACTTC.